The 9 T cell receptor beta chains given below trace back to one sample, sequenced in a study of blood T cells in healthy people across ages. Combining a sample-barcoded 5' primer with a J-beta primer mix, a second PCR ran for 7 to 11 cycles. TCRdb called the 5' RACE reads again in MiXCR, with one record for every CDR3 protein. The data hold around 970,000 distinct CDR3 sequences, with approximately 50% observed a single time. The sequenced sample was blood. The receptors shown here come from a woman aged 55-70 years in good health.

This clonotype occurred a few times. This rearrangement joins TRBV7-8 to TRBJ2-7; D is perhaps TRBD2 (6 bases). The length of the CDR3 is 13 residues. Germline V gene lookup returns CDR1 SGHVS and CDR2 FQNEAQ. Trimming stripped 7 bases from V and 2 bases from J, with 12 bases between. CDR3 in amino acids: CASTSGGPYEQYF. The CDR3 DNA reads as TGTGCCAGCACCTCCGGAGGGCCCTACGAGCAGTACTTC.

This clonotype occurred a few times. The chain employs TRBV20-1 and TRBJ2-7; D call uncertain. The germline gives CDR1 DFQATT, CDR2 SNEGSKA (reference sequence). This CDR3 contains 13 residues. V lost 4 bases and J 0 bases, leaving 10 bases between the germline ends. Here the CDR3 DNA reads TGCAGTGCTACCTCCGTTGACTCCTACGAGCAGTACTTC. Amino acid sequence: CSATSVDSYEQYF.

This clonotype has more than one count but fewer than ten. In DNA, the CDR3 is TGTGCCAGCAGCCCCGTTTTGAGGGTGAAAGGGAACTATGGCTACACCTTC. As protein: CASSPVLRVKGNYGYTF. The chain couples TRBV11-2 to TRBJ1-2; D is undetermined. CDR3 length: 17 residues. Looked up from germline, CDR1 is SGHAT and CDR2 is FQNNGV. V was clipped by 5 bases and J by 2 bases, with 21 bases between them.

V is TRBV12-3 or TRBV12-4 and J is TRBJ2-1; 8 bases match TRBD2. The CDR3 covers 15 residues. The junction had 9 bases not matched to a gene; V was cut back by 5 bases and J by 6 bases. The CDR3 loop is CASSQSGSYPNEQFF. CDR3 in DNA: TGTGCCAGCAGTCAAAGCGGGAGCTACCCCAATGAGCAGTTCTTC.

The chain recombines TRBV6-2 or TRBV6-3 with TRBJ2-5, with D perhaps being TRBD1 or TRBD2 (5 bases each). The CDR3 spans 16 residues. The V gene lost 0 bases and the J gene lost 3 bases, with 14 bases spanning the gap. Germline V gives CDR1 MNHEY, CDR2 SVGEGT. The chain's CDR3 is CASSYSQVPREETQYF. Written as DNA, the CDR3 is TGTGCCAGCAGTTACTCACAGGTTCCGAGGGAAGAGACCCAGTACTTC.

V is TRBV19 and J is TRBJ2-1; either TRBD1 or TRBD2 may supply D (6 bases each). V dropped 3 bases and J dropped 4 bases, with 16 bases sitting between them. The germline V gene has CDR1 LNHDA and CDR2 SQIVND (reference sequence). The CDR3 loop spans 16 amino acids. CDR3: CASSISGGHSYNEQFF. CDR3 coding DNA: TGTGCCAGTAGTATTTCCGGGGGACATTCATACAATGAGCAGTTCTTC.

J is TRBJ1-5 and V is TRBV28, with D possibly matching TRBD1 (5 bases). The CDR3 runs to 12 residues. V gave up 5 bases and J gave up 7 bases, with 9 bases separating them. Germline V gene data show CDR1 as MDHEN and CDR2 as SYDVKM. DNA for the CDR3: TGTGCCAGCAGTCCAGGGAGGCAGCCCCAGCATTTT. Translating it yields CASSPGRQPQHF.

V gene TRBV20-1 combines with J gene TRBJ2-1; 8 bases are shared with TRBD2. The V segment lost 8 bases and the J segment 6 bases; nucleotides outside the gene matches: 3. CDR3 size: 11 residues. Germline values: CDR1 DFQATT, CDR2 SNEGSKA (reference sequence). CDR3 sequence (DNA): TGCAGTCGAAGCGGGAGCAATGAGCAGTTCTTC. It specifies CSRSGSNEQFF.

The chain's CDR3 is CAWGQGSTAYEQYF. The CDR3 coding sequence is TGTGCCTGGGGGCAAGGGTCTACGGCCTACGAGCAGTACTTC. This rearrangement joins TRBV30 to TRBJ2-7; D remains unclear. This CDR3 spans 14 amino acids. The germline gives CDR1 GTSNPN, CDR2 SVGIG (reference sequence). V was clipped by 5 bases and J by 2 bases, with 16 bases between them.